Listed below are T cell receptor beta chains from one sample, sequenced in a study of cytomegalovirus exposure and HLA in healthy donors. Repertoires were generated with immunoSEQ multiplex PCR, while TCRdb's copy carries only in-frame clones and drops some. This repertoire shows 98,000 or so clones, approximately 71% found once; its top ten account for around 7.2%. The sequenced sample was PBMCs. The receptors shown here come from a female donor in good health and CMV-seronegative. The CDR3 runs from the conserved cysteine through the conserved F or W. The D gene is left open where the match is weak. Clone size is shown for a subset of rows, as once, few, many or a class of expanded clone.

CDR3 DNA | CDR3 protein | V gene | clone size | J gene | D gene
TGTGCCACAACAAGCGGAGGGGCGAACACCGGGGAGCTGTTTTTT | CATTSGGANTGELFF | TRBV7-2 | . | TRBJ2-2 | .
TGTGCCACCAGCAGAGCTCGTACAGGGATTAGCACAGATACGCAGTATTTT | CATSRARTGISTDTQYF | TRBV15 | . | TRBJ2-3 | .
TGTGCCAGCTCACCCCCGGGACTGTACGAGCAGTACTTC | CASSPPGLYEQYF | TRBV18 | . | TRBJ2-7 | .
TGTGCCAGCAGCTTATATCAGGGTCCGTCCTACGAGCAGTACTTC | CASSLYQGPSYEQYF | TRBV7-8 | . | TRBJ2-7 | .
TGCGCCAGCAGCCTTGACGGGACAGCTTCCCCACTATGGGGCTACACCTTC | CASSLDGTASPLWGYTF | TRBV5-1 | . | TRBJ1-2 | TRBD1
TGTGCCATCAGCCTCCAGGATAGCTCCTACGAGCAGTACTTC | CAISLQDSSYEQYF | TRBV10-3 | . | TRBJ2-7 | .
TGTGCCAGCAGTGGCACAGGGCCCGTAAGGACTGAAGCTTTCTTT | CASSGTGPVRTEAFF | TRBV6-6 | . | TRBJ1-1 | .
TGTGCCAGCAGCTTTCATCGGGGGGGCTCTGGAAACACCATATATTTT | CASSFHRGGSGNTIYF | TRBV5-6 | once | TRBJ1-3 | .
TGTGCCAGCAGCCGGACTAGCGGGGGATCCGGGGAGCTGTTTTTT | CASSRTSGGSGELFF | TRBV2 | . | TRBJ2-2 | TRBD2
TGTGCCAGCAGCGTCGGGGGGCGCGGGATCACCGGGGAGCTGTTTTTT | CASSVGGRGITGELFF | TRBV9 | . | TRBJ2-2 | .
TGTGCCAGCACTGCCCCCTACGCAGGGTCCTACGAGCAGTACTTC | CASTAPYAGSYEQYF | TRBV6-5 | . | TRBJ2-7 | .
TGTGCCAGTAGTAACCTCAGGGGGCTAGAGACCCAGTACTTC | CASSNLRGLETQYF | TRBV19 | . | TRBJ2-5 | TRBD1
TGTGCCAGCAGCAGCGGGAGGGGTTACAATGAGCAGTTCTTC | CASSSGRGYNEQFF | TRBV27 | . | TRBJ2-1 | TRBD2
TGTGCCAGCAGCTTAGCGGGACAGGGGGCCTACGAGCAGTACTTC | CASSLAGQGAYEQYF | TRBV7-8 | . | TRBJ2-7 | TRBD1
TGTGCCAGCAGCCCGGGGGCTAGCGGTTACAATGAGCAGTTCTTC | CASSPGASGYNEQFF | TRBV4-2 | . | TRBJ2-1 | .
TGTGCCAGCAGCTTGGACATAAGCTCCTACAATGAGCAGTTCTTC | CASSLDISSYNEQFF | TRBV11-1 | . | TRBJ2-1 | .